The clone carrying this T cell receptor beta chain was observed a few times. Its specificity is unknown. The entry originates in a study of cytomegalovirus exposure and HLA in healthy donors. The PCR contained 60 Vbeta and 13 Jbeta primers. Produced via immunoSEQ multiplex PCR; TCRdb's table is partial and in-frame only. There are approximately 110,000 clones in the sample; about 70% occur only once, and less than 3.5% lies in the top ten. Overall study results and limits: Later analysis associated a missense DCLRE1C variant with TCR beta V- and J-gene trimming. Many donors shared some public TCRs, even though most TCR sequences were rare.

CDR3 length: 12 amino acids. CDR1 is SGDLS, CDR2 YYNGEE, per germline. Between the trimmed V and J ends, which lost 0 bases and 7 bases, there was a span of 4 bases. The rearrangement uses TRBV9 and TRBJ2-2; D is uncertain. The sample comprised PBMCs. This clonotype was sampled from a man in his fifties in good health and CMV-seropositive. The CDR3 loop is CASSVVYGELFF. Written as DNA, the CDR3 is TGTGCCAGCAGCGTAGTGTACGGGGAGCTGTTTTTT. The full variable domain, completed using reference TRBV9 and TRBJ2-2, is DSGVTQTPKHLITATGQRVTLRCSPRSGDLSVYWYQQSLDQGLQFLIQYYNGEERAKGNILERFSAQQFPDLHSELNLSSLELGDSALYFCASSVVYGELFFGEGSRLTVL.